The rows below give T cell receptor beta chains drawn from one sample of a study of blood T cell repertoires in COVID-19. Clones were sequenced by immunoSEQ multiplex PCR, and TCRdb holds only the in-frame ones, with some missing. The table records 200,000 to 250,000 clones, around 80% of them present only once. The specimen sequenced was peripheral blood. These receptors all come from a woman between 70 and 85 years old with acute or convalescent COVID-19. Both conserved end residues are part of each CDR3. D genes are given only for firm matches. Clone size, where shown, is once, few, many, or a class for clones that have expanded.

v_gene: TRBV10-3; j_gene: TRBJ1-2; d_gene: -; abundance: -; CDR3aa: CATNSGAYGYTF; CDR3nt: TGTGCCACCAACAGTGGGGCCTATGGCTACACCTTC
v_gene: TRBV19; j_gene: TRBJ1-5; d_gene: TRBD1; abundance: -; CDR3aa: CASSMDRVRNQPQHF; CDR3nt: TGTGCCAGTAGTATGGACAGGGTACGAAATCAGCCCCAGCATTTT
v_gene: TRBV15; j_gene: TRBJ2-5; d_gene: -; abundance: -; CDR3aa: CATSRGGNRQETQYF; CDR3nt: TGTGCCACCAGCAGAGGAGGGAACAGACAAGAGACCCAGTACTTC
v_gene: TRBV19; j_gene: TRBJ1-6; d_gene: -; abundance: -; CDR3aa: CASSIGTGGANNSPLHF; CDR3nt: TGTGCCAGTAGTATCGGAACGGGGGGCGCAAATAATTCACCCCTCCACTTT
v_gene: TRBV9; j_gene: TRBJ2-1; d_gene: TRBD2; abundance: -; CDR3aa: CASSARGALYNEQFF; CDR3nt: TGTGCCAGCAGCGCGCGGGGGGCCCTCTACAATGAGCAGTTCTTC
v_gene: TRBV6-5; j_gene: TRBJ1-2; d_gene: TRBD1; abundance: -; CDR3aa: CASSYTTGLGGYTF; CDR3nt: TGTGCCAGCAGTTACACGACAGGGCTGGGGGGCTACACCTTC
v_gene: TRBV6-5; j_gene: TRBJ2-5; d_gene: TRBD1; abundance: -; CDR3aa: CASSYSRGPETQYF; CDR3nt: TGTGCCAGCAGTTACTCGAGGGGGCCGGAGACCCAGTACTTC
v_gene: TRBV19; j_gene: TRBJ1-2; d_gene: TRBD1; abundance: -; CDR3aa: CASRDRGEKGYGYTF; CDR3nt: TGTGCCAGTAGGGACAGGGGCGAAAAAGGCTATGGCTACACCTTC
v_gene: TRBV30; j_gene: TRBJ2-5; d_gene: TRBD1; abundance: -; CDR3aa: CAWSVLLRSTGFSLQETQYF; CDR3nt: TGTGCCTGGAGTGTACTTCTACGATCGACAGGGTTCTCCCTCCAAGAGACCCAGTACTTC
v_gene: TRBV5-1; j_gene: TRBJ1-1; d_gene: TRBD1; abundance: -; CDR3aa: CASIPSGGTEAFF; CDR3nt: TGCGCCAGCATCCCATCAGGGGGCACTGAAGCTTTCTTT
v_gene: TRBV7-9; j_gene: TRBJ2-2; d_gene: -; abundance: -; CDR3aa: CASSRSGNTGELFF; CDR3nt: TGTGCCAGCTCACGAAGCGGGAACACCGGGGAGCTGTTTTTT
v_gene: TRBV30; j_gene: TRBJ2-5; d_gene: -; abundance: -; CDR3aa: CAWSRGGGETQYF; CDR3nt: TGTGCCTGGAGTCGGGGAGGGGGGGAGACCCAGTACTTC
v_gene: TRBV5-1; j_gene: TRBJ2-7; d_gene: -; abundance: -; CDR3aa: CASSPEAGVHYEQYF; CDR3nt: TGCGCCAGCAGCCCGGAGGCAGGTGTCCACTACGAGCAGTACTTC
v_gene: TRBV7-9; j_gene: TRBJ2-7; d_gene: -; abundance: many; CDR3aa: CASSLDYREQYF; CDR3nt: TGTGCCAGCAGCTTAGACTACCGCGAGCAGTACTTC